This T cell receptor beta chain emerged from a study of esophageal squamous cell carcinoma under preoperative chemotherapy. TCRdb used MiXCR to reprocess the PCR reads, holding one entry per CDR3 protein. Seen here are about 20,000 distinct CDR3 sequences, around 45% observed once, and the top ten hold roughly 30%. This CDR3 comprises 15 residues. Germline assignment: CDR1 SGDLS and CDR2 YYNGEE. Sample time point: after preoperative PTX-NDP chemotherapy. The rearrangement joins TRBV9 to TRBJ2-5; 8 bases match TRBD2. The last part of the DNA fits TRBJ2-7 better; the J call may be wrong. This sample was obtained from a patient given preoperative chemotherapy. This TCR was sampled from a human donor with esophageal squamous cell carcinoma. The donor label of this sample is uncertain. The CDR3 DNA reads as TGTGCCAGCAGCGTAGCGGGGGGGGGCCAGGGCGAGCAGTACTTC. Its translation is CASSVAGGGQGEQYF.